A selection of T cell receptor beta chains follows, all from one sample in a study of response to subunit inactivated influenza vaccine. TCRdb processed the RT-PCR reads anew with MiXCR; each CDR3 protein has one entry. The table lists 710,000 or so distinct CDR3 sequences, 15% to 18% of them singletons. Specimen: PBMCs from blood, collected 11 to 12 days after vaccination. Receptor source: a man aged 50 or older who received an inactivated influenza vaccine. Both conserved end residues are part of each CDR3. D genes are given only for firm matches. Clone sizes are given selectively: once, few, many, or a class where the clone is expanded.

d_call | clone_size | j_call | v_call | cdr3_nt | cdr3_aa
. | many | TRBJ2-7 | TRBV12-3/TRBV12-4 | TGTGCCAGCAGTCCCCGGGACATTACCTACGAGCAGTACTTC | CASSPRDITYEQYF
. | few | TRBJ2-6 | TRBV6-1 | TGTGCCAGCACCCAAAGTAGCTCTGGGGCCAACGTCCTGACTTTC | CASTQSSSGANVLTF
. | . | TRBJ2-3 | TRBV5-1 | TGCGCCAGCAGCCCTGACGGGAGCCGGGGCACAGATACGCAGTATTTT | CASSPDGSRGTDTQYF
. | few | TRBJ1-1 | TRBV18 | TGTGCCAGCTCACTCCGGGACCGACCTGTGGGCCCCATCTTT | CASSLRDRPVGPIF
TRBD1 | few | TRBJ1-2 | TRBV12-3/TRBV12-4 | TGTGCCAGCACCCTGGACAGGTCCTATGGCTACACCTTC | CASTLDRSYGYTF
. | few | TRBJ2-5 | TRBV5-1 | TGCGCCAGCAGCTTGGCCGGGACGGCAAAAGAGACCCAGTACTTC | CASSLAGTAKETQYF
TRBD2 | . | TRBJ2-1 | TRBV20-1 | TGCAGTGCTAGACCGGGACTAGCGGGAGGGTTCAATGAGCAGTTCTTC | CSARPGLAGGFNEQFF
. | few | TRBJ2-7 | TRBV28 | TGTGCCAGCAGTTATCTATCGGATCTGGGCTCGAGGGAGTACTTC | CASSYLSDLGSREYF
. | few | TRBJ1-1 | TRBV29-1 | TGCAGCGTTGAAGGGGCCCAGGACACTGAAGCTTTCTTT | CSVEGAQDTEAFF
TRBD2 | few | TRBJ2-4 | TRBV5-1 | TGCGCCAGCAGCTTGGTGGGGGGGTTAGCCAAAAACATTCAGTACTTC | CASSLVGGLAKNIQYF
TRBD1 | . | TRBJ2-1 | TRBV5-4 | TGTGCCAGCAGCGCAGGACAGGGGGTACTCAATGAGCAGTTCTTC | CASSAGQGVLNEQFF
. | many | TRBJ2-2 | TRBV5-4 | TGTGCCAGCAGCTTTCCGACAGCCCACACCGGGGAGCTGTTTTTT | CASSFPTAHTGELFF
. | few | TRBJ2-5 | TRBV29-1 | TGCAGCGTTGAGTTGTTCGAGACCCAGTACTTC | CSVELFETQYF
TRBD2 | . | TRBJ2-5 | TRBV25-1 | TGTGCCAGCAGTGAGGCGGGACTAGCCCGTACCCAGTACTTC | CASSEAGLARTQYF
TRBD2 | many | TRBJ2-5 | TRBV5-4 | TGTGCCAGCTCAAGCGGGGGGGCCTTAGAGACCCAGTACTTC | CASSSGGALETQYF
TRBD1 | . | TRBJ2-1 | TRBV12-3/TRBV12-4 | TGTGCCAGCAGTTTGGAGACAGGGGATGGTAATGAGCAGTTCTTC | CASSLETGDGNEQFF
. | . | TRBJ2-7 | TRBV20-1 | TGCAGTGCTCGGTACGAGCAGTACTTC | CSARYEQYF
TRBD2 | . | TRBJ2-7 | TRBV4-2 | TGTGCCAGCAGCCAAGTCCTAGCGGGGGTCTACGAGCAGTACTTC | CASSQVLAGVYEQYF
. | . | TRBJ1-5 | TRBV5-5 | TGTGCCAGCAGCTTGTTGGGGGATTTAGGCAATCAGCCCCAGCATTTT | CASSLLGDLGNQPQHF
. | . | TRBJ2-5 | TRBV11-2 | TGTGCCAGCAGGGGGACTCTTAAAGAGACCCAGTACTTC | CASRGTLKETQYF
. | . | TRBJ2-7 | TRBV7-2 | TGTGCCAGCAGCTCCGCTTCGTCGTGGTACGAGCAGTACTTC | CASSSASSWYEQYF
. | . | TRBJ2-3 | TRBV6-5 | TGTGCCAGCAGTTACTCCAACACAGATACGCAGTATTTT | CASSYSNTDTQYF
TRBD1 | few | TRBJ2-1 | TRBV6-1 | TGTGCCGTCACGTCGTCGGGACAGGGGGCATATGAGCAGTTCTTC | CAVTSSGQGAYEQFF
. | few | TRBJ2-2 | TRBV29-1 | TGCAGCGCGAAGGGGGTTTCCACCGGGGAGCTGTTTTTT | CSAKGVSTGELFF
. | few | TRBJ2-1 | TRBV6-1 | TGTGCCAGCAGTGGATACCGGGGGGCTCAGTCTGGTGAGCAGTTCTTC | CASSGYRGAQSGEQFF
TRBD2 | many | TRBJ2-5 | TRBV12-3/TRBV12-4 | TGTGCCAGCAGTCCCGGGGGTCTAGCCGGGAGGGAGACCCAGTACTTC | CASSPGGLAGRETQYF
. | . | TRBJ2-7 | TRBV13 | TGTGCCAGCAGCTTAGCTATAATGGCCTACGAGCAGTACTTC | CASSLAIMAYEQYF
TRBD2 | . | TRBJ2-2 | TRBV25-1 | TGTGCCAGCGGTTCTAGCGGAAACACCGGGGAGCTGTTTTTT | CASGSSGNTGELFF
. | . | TRBJ2-2 | TRBV7-2 | TGTGCCAGCAGCTCACCCGGGAAGGGGGTTGGGGAGCTGTTTTTT | CASSSPGKGVGELFF
. | . | TRBJ2-7 | TRBV6-6 | TGTGCCAGCAGTTACCAGGGGCTCTACGAGCAGTACTTC | CASSYQGLYEQYF
TRBD2 | many | TRBJ2-1 | TRBV29-1 | TGCAGCGTTGAAGCTAGCGGGAGGGTGAGCTCCTACAATGAGCAGTTCTTC | CSVEASGRVSSYNEQFF
. | many | TRBJ2-5 | TRBV12-3/TRBV12-4 | TGTGCCAGCAGTTTGAGGATGGGGGCCCAGTACTTC | CASSLRMGAQYF
TRBD2 | . | TRBJ2-1 | TRBV20-1 | TGCAGTGCTAGACGATTCCGCGGGAGCTACAATGAGCAGTTCTTC | CSARRFRGSYNEQFF
TRBD2 | . | TRBJ2-1 | TRBV10-3 | TGTGCCACCATGGGACTAGCGGTCAACAATGAGCAGTTCTTC | CATMGLAVNNEQFF
TRBD1 | . | TRBJ1-6 | TRBV20-1 | TGCAGTGCTAGAGATCAGGGGGGCCGGGGTTCACCCCTCCACTTT | CSARDQGGRGSPLHF
TRBD2 | . | TRBJ2-3 | TRBV20-1 | TGCAGTGCTAGAGAGGGGACTAGCGGGGGTACAGATACGCAGTATTTT | CSAREGTSGGTDTQYF
TRBD1 | few | TRBJ2-3 | TRBV5-1 | TGCGCCAGCAGCTTGGAGACAGGGGTGCCGGGAGATACGCAGTATTTT | CASSLETGVPGDTQYF
. | . | TRBJ1-3 | TRBV10-3 | TGTGCCATCACTAACTCCGGCGGAAACACCATATATTTT | CAITNSGGNTIYF
. | . | TRBJ1-2 | TRBV18 | TGTGCCAGCTCACCATCGGGACCATGGGATGGCTACACCTTC | CASSPSGPWDGYTF
. | many | TRBJ2-1 | TRBV4-3 | TGCGCCAGCAGCCAAGATGGCGACTCCTACAATGAGCAGTTCTTC | CASSQDGDSYNEQFF
TRBD2 | few | TRBJ2-3 | TRBV20-1 | TGCAGTGCTGACACTAGCGGGGGGAGCACAGATACGCAGTATTTT | CSADTSGGSTDTQYF
. | few | TRBJ2-2 | TRBV7-9 | TGTGCCAGCAGCTTCCCCAGGGGAACCGGGGAGCTGTTTTTT | CASSFPRGTGELFF
. | few | TRBJ2-7 | TRBV20-1 | TGCAGTGCTAGAGATAACATTTCCCCGCTAGCCTACGAGCAGTACTTC | CSARDNISPLAYEQYF
. | . | TRBJ2-2 | TRBV11-3 | TGTGCCAGCGGTTTACACACCGGGGAGCTGTTTTTT | CASGLHTGELFF
. | . | TRBJ1-4 | TRBV4-1 | TGCGCCAGCAGCCAAGTAAGACAGACTAATGAAAAACTGTTTTTT | CASSQVRQTNEKLFF
TRBD2 | . | TRBJ2-1 | TRBV29-1 | TGCAGCGTTGAACCGGGAGGACCTGTTGATGAGCAGTTCTTC | CSVEPGGPVDEQFF